The clone carrying this T cell receptor (beta chain) was detected once. What it binds is not known. Trimming took 4 bases from V and 4 from J, leaving 14 bases between them. The germline CDR1 and CDR2 sequences are MDHEN and SYDVKM. This CDR3 contains 16 residues. The sample comes from a study of shared clonotypes between healthy human individuals. Study-level results: Investigators expected sequencing depth to affect clonotype sharing among donors.

The run depth of the assay was deep. Several immunoSEQ plates held equal portions of the genomic DNA taken from each subset. As handled by the study authors: Sequence data from immunoSEQ were junction-only and lacked quality scores; consequently, filtering differed. Sequenced by immunoSEQ multiplex PCR; TCRdb stores in-frame clones only, minus some. V, J and clone size were drawn from that table, and D and trimming were deduced from the DNA. This sample carries about 490,000 clones, around 85% of them seen once, and the ten largest clones take roughly 13%. The TCR comes from a woman in her thirties or forties in good health. Some clones in this sample may be carry-over from other donors' samples. V is TRBV28 and J is TRBJ2-6; possibly TRBD1 for D (6 bases). The specimen was PBMCs. CDR3: CASSSIQGNGANVLTF. The CDR3 coding sequence is TGTGCCAGCAGTTCGATTCAGGGGAACGGGGCCAACGTCCTGACTTTC.